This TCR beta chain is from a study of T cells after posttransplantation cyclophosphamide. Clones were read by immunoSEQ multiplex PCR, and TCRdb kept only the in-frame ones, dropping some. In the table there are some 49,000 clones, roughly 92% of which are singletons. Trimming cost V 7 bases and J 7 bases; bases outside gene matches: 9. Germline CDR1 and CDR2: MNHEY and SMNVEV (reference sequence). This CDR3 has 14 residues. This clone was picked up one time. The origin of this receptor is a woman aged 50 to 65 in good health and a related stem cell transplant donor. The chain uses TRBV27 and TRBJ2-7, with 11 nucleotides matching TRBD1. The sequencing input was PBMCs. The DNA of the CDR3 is TGTGCCAGCACGACCGGACAGGGGGCTCGAGAGCAGTACTTC. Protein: CASTTGQGAREQYF.